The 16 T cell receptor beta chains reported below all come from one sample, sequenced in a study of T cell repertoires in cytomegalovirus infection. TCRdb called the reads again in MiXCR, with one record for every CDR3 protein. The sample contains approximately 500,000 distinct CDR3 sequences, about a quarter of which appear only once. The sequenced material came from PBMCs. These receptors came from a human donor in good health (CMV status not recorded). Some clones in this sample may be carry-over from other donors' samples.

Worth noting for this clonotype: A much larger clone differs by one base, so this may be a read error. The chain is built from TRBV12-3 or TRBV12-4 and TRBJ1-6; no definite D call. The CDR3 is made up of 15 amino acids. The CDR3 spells CVSSLAGRWVSPLHF. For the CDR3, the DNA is TGTGTCAGCAGTTTAGCCGGACGTTGGGTTTCACCCCTCCACTTT.

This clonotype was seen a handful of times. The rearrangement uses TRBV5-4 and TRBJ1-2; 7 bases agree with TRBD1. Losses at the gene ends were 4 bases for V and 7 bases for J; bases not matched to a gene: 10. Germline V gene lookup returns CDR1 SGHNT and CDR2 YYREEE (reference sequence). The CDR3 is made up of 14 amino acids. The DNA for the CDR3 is TGTGCCAGCAGCCCGGAAGGGGGCGCCGGTGGCTACACCTTC. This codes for CASSPEGGAGGYTF.

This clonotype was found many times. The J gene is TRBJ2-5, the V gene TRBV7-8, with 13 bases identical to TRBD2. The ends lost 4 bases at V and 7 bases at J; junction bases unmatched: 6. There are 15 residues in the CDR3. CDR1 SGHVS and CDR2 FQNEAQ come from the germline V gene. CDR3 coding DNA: TGTGCCAGCAGCTCGGGACTAGCGGGGCCAGGGACCCAGTACTTC. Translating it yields CASSSGLAGPGTQYF.

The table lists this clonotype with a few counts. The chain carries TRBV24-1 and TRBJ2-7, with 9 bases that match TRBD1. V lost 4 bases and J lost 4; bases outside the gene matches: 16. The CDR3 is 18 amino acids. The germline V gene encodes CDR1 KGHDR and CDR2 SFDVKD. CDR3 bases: TGTGCCACCAGTGACGAGTCACCGGGACAGGGATCGCCTTACGAGCAGTACGTC. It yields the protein CATSDESPGQGSPYEQYV.

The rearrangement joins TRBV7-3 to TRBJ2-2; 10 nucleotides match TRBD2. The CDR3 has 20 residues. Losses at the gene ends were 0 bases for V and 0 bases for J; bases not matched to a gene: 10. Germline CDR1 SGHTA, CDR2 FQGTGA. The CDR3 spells CASSLTSGSGRTANTGELFF. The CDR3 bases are TGTGCCAGCAGCTTAACGTCGGGTAGCGGGAGGACCGCGAACACCGGGGAGCTGTTTTTT.

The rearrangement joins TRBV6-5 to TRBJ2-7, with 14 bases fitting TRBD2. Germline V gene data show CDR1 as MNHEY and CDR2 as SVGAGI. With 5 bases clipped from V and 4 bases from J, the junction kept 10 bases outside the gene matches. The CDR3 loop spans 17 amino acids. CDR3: CASSPRLAGGLSYEQYF. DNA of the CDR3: TGTGCCAGCAGTCCCAGACTAGCGGGAGGGTTAAGTTACGAGCAGTACTTC.

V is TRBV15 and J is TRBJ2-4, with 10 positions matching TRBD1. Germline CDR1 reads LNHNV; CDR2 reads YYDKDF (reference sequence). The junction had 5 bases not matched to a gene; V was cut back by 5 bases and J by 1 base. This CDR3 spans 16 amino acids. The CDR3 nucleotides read TGTGCCACCAGCTCCGGACAGGGGGGGGCCAAAAACATTCAGTACTTC. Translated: CATSSGQGGAKNIQYF.

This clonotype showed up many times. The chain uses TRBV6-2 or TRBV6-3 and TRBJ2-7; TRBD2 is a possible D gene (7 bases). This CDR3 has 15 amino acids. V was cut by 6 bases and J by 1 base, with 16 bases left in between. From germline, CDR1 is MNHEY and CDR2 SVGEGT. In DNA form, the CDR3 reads TGTGCCAGCAGACGAGGAAGCGGGACATCCTACGAGCAGTACGTC. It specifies CASRRGSGTSYEQYV.

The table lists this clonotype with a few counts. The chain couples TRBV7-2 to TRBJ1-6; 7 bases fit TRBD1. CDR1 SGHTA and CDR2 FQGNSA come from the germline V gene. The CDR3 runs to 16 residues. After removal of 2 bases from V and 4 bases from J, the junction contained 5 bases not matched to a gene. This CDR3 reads CASSLFRDRYNSPLHF. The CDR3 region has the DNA TGTGCCAGCAGCTTATTCCGGGACAGATATAATTCACCCCTCCACTTT.

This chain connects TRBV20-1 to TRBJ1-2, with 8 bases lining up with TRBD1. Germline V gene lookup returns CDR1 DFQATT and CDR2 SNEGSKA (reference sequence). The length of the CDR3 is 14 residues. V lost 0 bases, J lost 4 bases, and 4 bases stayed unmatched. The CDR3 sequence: CSARDRGPTYGYTF. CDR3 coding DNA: TGCAGTGCTAGAGACAGGGGGCCGACCTATGGCTACACCTTC.

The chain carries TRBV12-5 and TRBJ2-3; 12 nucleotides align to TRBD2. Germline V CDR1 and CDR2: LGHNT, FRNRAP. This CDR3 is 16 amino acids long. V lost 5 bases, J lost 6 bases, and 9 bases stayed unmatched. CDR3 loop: CASGPRLAGASDTQYF. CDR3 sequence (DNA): TGTGCTAGTGGTCCAAGACTAGCGGGAGCGTCCGATACGCAGTATTTT.

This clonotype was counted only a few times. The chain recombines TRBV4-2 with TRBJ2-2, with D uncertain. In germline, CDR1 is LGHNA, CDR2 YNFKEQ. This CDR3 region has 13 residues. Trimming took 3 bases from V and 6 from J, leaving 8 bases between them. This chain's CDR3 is CASSQTPAGELFF. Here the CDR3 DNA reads TGTGCCAGCAGCCAGACCCCCGCCGGGGAGCTGTTTTTT.

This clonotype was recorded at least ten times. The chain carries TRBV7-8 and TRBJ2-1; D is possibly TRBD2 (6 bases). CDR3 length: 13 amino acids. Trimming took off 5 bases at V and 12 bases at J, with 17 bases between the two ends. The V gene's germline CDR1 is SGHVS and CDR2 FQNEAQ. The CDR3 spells CASSDSRGSRQFF. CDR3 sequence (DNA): TGTGCCAGCAGCGATAGTCGGGGGTCACGGCAGTTCTTC.

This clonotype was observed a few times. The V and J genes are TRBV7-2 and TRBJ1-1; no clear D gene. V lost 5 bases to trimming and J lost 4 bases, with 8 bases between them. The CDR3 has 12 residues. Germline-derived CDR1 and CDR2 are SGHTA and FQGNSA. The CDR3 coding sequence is TGTGCCAGCAGCCGGCAGGTCACTGAAGCTTTCTTT. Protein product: CASSRQVTEAFF.

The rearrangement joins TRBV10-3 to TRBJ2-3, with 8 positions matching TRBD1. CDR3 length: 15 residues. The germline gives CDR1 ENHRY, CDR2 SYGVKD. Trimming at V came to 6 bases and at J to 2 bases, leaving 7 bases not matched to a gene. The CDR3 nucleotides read TGTGCCATCAGGACCCAGGGACAGGACACAGATACGCAGTATTTT. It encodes CAIRTQGQDTDTQYF.

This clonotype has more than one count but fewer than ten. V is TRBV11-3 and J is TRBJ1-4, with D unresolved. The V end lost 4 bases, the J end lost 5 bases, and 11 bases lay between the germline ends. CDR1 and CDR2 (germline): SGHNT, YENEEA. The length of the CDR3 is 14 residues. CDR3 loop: CASSSAEQNEKLFF. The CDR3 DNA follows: TGTGCCAGCAGCTCGGCAGAACAGAATGAAAAACTGTTTTTT.